The 26 T cell receptor beta chains in this list originate from one sample, sequenced in a study of T cells in Graves' hyperthyroidism and ophthalmopathy. Amplified TCR beta CDR3 regions came from RNA transcripts. RT-PCR in the first round (using the HTBI primer set) targeted the TCR CDR3. MiXCR, applied by TCRdb to the multiplex PCR reads, yields one record per CDR3 protein. The table lists around 800,000 distinct CDR3 sequences, approximately 40% of them singletons. Sequencing used blood. These receptors were taken from a man aged 18 to 29 with Graves' hyperthyroidism.

The rearrangement links TRBV2 to TRBJ1-5, with a tentative D call TRBD1 (5 bases). Germline V gene sequence: CDR1 SNHLY, CDR2 FYNNEI. Trimming left V 10 bases short and J 2 bases short, with 18 bases between. The CDR3 has 15 amino acids. CDR3 in amino acids: CATSPLGGGNQPQHF. In DNA form, the CDR3 reads TGTGCCACCAGCCCTCTCGGGGGGGGCAATCAGCCCCAGCATTTT.

This clonotype was counted at least ten times. The rearrangement links TRBV12-3 or TRBV12-4 to TRBJ1-6; D gene unclear. Trimming cost V 3 bases and J 9 bases, with 12 bases left between them. The CDR3 covers 14 residues. The CDR3 sequence: CASSFSGPGSPLHF. CDR3 nucleotide sequence: TGTGCCAGCAGTTTCTCCGGGCCAGGTTCACCCCTCCACTTT.

In this sample, this clonotype turned up many times. This chain links TRBV20-1 with TRBJ2-5; 7 bases agree with TRBD2. The CDR3 extends over 15 amino acids. CDR1 and CDR2 from the germline V gene are DFQATT and SNEGSKA (reference sequence). With 0 bases clipped from V and 1 base from J, the junction kept 5 bases outside the gene matches. The CDR3 region is CSARDPSGGQETQYF. DNA of the CDR3: TGCAGTGCTAGAGACCCTAGCGGAGGCCAAGAGACCCAGTACTTC.

The chain carries TRBV19 and TRBJ1-5, with 10 nucleotides matching TRBD1. Germline V CDR1 and CDR2: LNHDA, SQIVND (reference sequence). The CDR3 extends over 15 amino acids. V was clipped by 4 bases and J by 5 bases; unmatched bases: 5. CDR3 DNA sequence: TGTGCCAGTAGTACATCGGGGACAGGGGATCAGCCCCAGCATTTT. It codes for CASSTSGTGDQPQHF.

V gene TRBV9 combines with J gene TRBJ2-5; 10 bases are shared with TRBD2. The CDR3 consists of 15 residues. Losses at the gene ends were 5 bases for V and 6 bases for J; bases not matched to a gene: 10. The germline gives CDR1 SGDLS, CDR2 YYNGEE. Here the CDR3 DNA reads TGTGCCAGCAGTTACAGCGGGAGGGCCTTGAAGACCCAGTACTTC. Translating gives CASSYSGRALKTQYF.

This clonotype was detected many times. The chain combines TRBV10-3 with TRBJ2-2; maybe TRBD2 (5 bases). The V gene's germline CDR1 is ENHRY and CDR2 SYGVKD. Deletions cut 4 bases from V and 0 bases from J, with 9 bases between. The CDR3 has 15 amino acids. The CDR3 DNA is TGTGCCATCAGTGTGGACTGGACGAACACCGGGGAGCTGTTTTTT. Translating it yields CAISVDWTNTGELFF.

In its sample, this clonotype was seen many times. This sequence joins TRBV12-3 or TRBV12-4 and TRBJ1-2; TRBD1 matches 7 bases. The CDR3 contains 14 residues. Trimming cost V 3 bases and J 4 bases; bases outside gene matches: 5. The DNA of the CDR3 is TGTGCCAGCAGTTTCTTGGACAGGTCCTATGGCTACACCTTC. It translates to CASSFLDRSYGYTF.

This clonotype has ten or more counts. The rearrangement links TRBV2 to TRBJ1-6; possibly TRBD1 for D (5 bases). This CDR3 has 15 amino acids. CDR1 is SNHLY, CDR2 FYNNEI, per germline. The ends were cut back, 3 bases at V and 4 bases at J, with 10 bases in the middle. The CDR3 sequence is CASSDWGFYNSPLHF. CDR3 sequence (DNA): TGTGCCAGCAGTGACTGGGGGTTTTATAATTCACCCCTCCACTTT.

This clonotype was found many times. Sequence at one end of the junction differs from germline and may be a read error. The V gene is TRBV3-1, the J gene TRBJ1-2; tentatively, D is TRBD1 (5 bases). Germline assignment: CDR1 LGHDT and CDR2 YNNKEL (reference sequence). CDR3 length: 12 residues. CDR3 coding DNA: TGTGCCAGCAGTCAAGGGGACTATGGCTACACCTTC. This encodes CASSQGDYGYTF.

In its sample, this clonotype was seen many times. This chain connects TRBV7-6 to TRBJ2-7; D is ambiguous. Germline V CDR1 and CDR2: SGHVS, FNYEAQ. Trimming left V 1 base short and J 4 bases short, with 11 bases between. The CDR3 is 14 residues long. The CDR3 region is CASSLGLGGYEQYF. The CDR3 region has the DNA TGTGCCAGCAGCTTAGGTTTGGGCGGATACGAGCAGTACTTC.

This clonotype was seen repeatedly, ten times or more. This chain connects TRBV15 to TRBJ2-7, with D hard to call. CDR1 is LNHNV, CDR2 YYDKDF, per germline (reference sequence). Trimming left V 0 bases short and J 4 bases short, with 7 bases between. The length of the CDR3 is 13 residues. CDR3 loop: CATSREFSYEQYF. In DNA form, the CDR3 reads TGTGCCACCAGCAGAGAATTCTCGTACGAGCAGTACTTC.

This clonotype was picked up a small number of times. The gene calls are TRBV15 and TRBJ1-2; a weak D match, TRBD1 (5 bases). The CDR3 totals 13 residues. V dropped 1 base and J dropped 5 bases, with 8 bases sitting between them. The V gene's germline CDR1 is LNHNV and CDR2 YYDKDF (reference sequence). The CDR3: CATSRGGRYGYTF. CDR3 nucleotide sequence: TGTGCCACCAGCAGAGGGGGCCGATATGGCTACACCTTC.

This clonotype was detected ten times or more. V and J are TRBV10-3 and TRBJ1-4; D unresolved. Germline loops: CDR1 ENHRY, CDR2 SYGVKD. Trimming took off 0 bases at V and 5 bases at J, with 10 bases between the two ends. The CDR3 is 15 residues long. CDR3 loop: CAISESTGGNEKLFF. In nucleotides, the CDR3 is TGTGCCATCAGTGAGTCTACTGGTGGGAATGAAAAACTGTTTTTT.

This chain uses TRBV27 with TRBJ1-6, with D possibly matching TRBD1 (5 bases). CDR3 size: 14 residues. Looked up from germline, CDR1 is MNHEY and CDR2 is SMNVEV (reference sequence). Trimming took 5 bases from V and 8 from J, leaving 13 bases between them. CDR3 bases: TGTGCCAGCAGTCGGGACTTCCGGGATTCACCCCTCCACTTT. Amino acids: CASSRDFRDSPLHF.

The genes are TRBV15 and TRBJ2-1; 11 bases are shared with TRBD2. Germline loops: CDR1 LNHNV, CDR2 YYDKDF (reference sequence). The V and J ends lost 0 bases and 5 bases, in that order; junction bases with no gene match: 0. CDR3 length: 15 residues. The CDR3, as DNA: TGTGCCACCAGCAGAGAACTAGCGGGAGACAATGAGCAGTTCTTC. Translating gives CATSRELAGDNEQFF.

The chain carries TRBV28 and TRBJ2-2, with D unresolved. The CDR3 sequence is 15 residues long. Trimming removed 6 bases at V and 4 bases at J, with 15 bases between. Germline-derived CDR1 and CDR2 are MDHEN and SYDVKM. CDR3 protein: CASRPVAALTGELFF. The CDR3 nucleotides are TGTGCCAGCAGACCGGTGGCGGCCCTCACCGGGGAGCTGTTTTTT.

The chain links TRBV9 to TRBJ2-7; D not resolved. Trimming cost V 5 bases and J 5 bases, with 11 bases left between them. The CDR3 loop spans 12 amino acids. Germline assignment: CDR1 SGDLS and CDR2 YYNGEE. The CDR3 sequence: CASSDIINEQYF. CDR3 bases: TGTGCCAGCAGTGATATCATAAACGAGCAGTACTTC.

A note on this clonotype: Sequence at one end of the junction differs from germline and may be a read error. This chain connects TRBV19 to TRBJ1-5; D gene unclear. The CDR3 extends over 14 amino acids. The V gene's germline CDR1 is LNHDA and CDR2 SQIVND (reference sequence). CDR3 in DNA: TGTGCCAGTACCTGGCAGGTGGGCAATCCGCCCCAGCATTTT. As protein: CASTWQVGNPPQHF.

The chain has TRBV20-1 and TRBJ1-1; D possibly corresponds to TRBD1 (6 bases). This CDR3 is 16 amino acids long. The V end lost 2 bases, the J end lost 0 bases, and 16 bases lay between the germline ends. Germline V gene data show CDR1 as DFQATT and CDR2 as SNEGSKA (reference sequence). The DNA of the CDR3 is TGCAGTGCTAGACCAAAGGGGGGGTCCATGAACACTGAAGCTTTCTTT. Amino acid sequence: CSARPKGGSMNTEAFF.

The chain joins TRBV7-2 to TRBJ2-2; D is perhaps TRBD1 (6 bases). CDR3 size: 16 residues. Per the germline V gene, CDR1 is SGHTA and CDR2 is FQGNSA. Deletions cut 1 base from V and 3 bases from J, with 12 bases between. The CDR3 nucleotides read TGTGCCAGCAGCTTAGGACTTAGGGGGTACACCGGGGAGCTGTTTTTT. Its translation is CASSLGLRGYTGELFF.

The chain carries TRBV13 and TRBJ1-1, with TRBD1 identical over 7 bases. Germline CDR1 PRHDT, CDR2 FYEKMQ (reference sequence). The CDR3 covers 15 residues. V shed 0 bases and J 10 bases; nucleotides not matched to a gene: 11. DNA for the CDR3: TGTGCCAGCAGCTTAGGCGGGGCAGGGGGGTATTCAGCTTTCTTT. Amino acids: CASSLGGAGGYSAFF.

Many counts were recorded for this clonotype. The rearrangement links TRBV29-1 to TRBJ2-7; D gene uncertain. Looked up from germline, CDR1 is SQVTM and CDR2 is ANQGSEA. Trimming stripped 3 bases from V and 1 base from J, with 10 bases between. The CDR3 has 13 amino acids. This chain's CDR3 is CSVESPDSYEQYF. The CDR3 bases are TGCAGCGTTGAGTCCCCGGATTCCTACGAGCAGTACTTC.

This sequence joins TRBV5-4 and TRBJ2-2; 8 bases are shared with TRBD1. Trimming took 0 bases from V and 5 from J; bases not matched to a gene: 3. The CDR3 has 15 residues. Germline CDR1 reads SGHNT; CDR2 reads YYREEE (reference sequence). Here the CDR3 reads CASSLADRVTGELFF. As DNA, the CDR3 is TGTGCCAGCAGCTTGGCGGACAGGGTTACCGGGGAGCTGTTTTTT.

The chain employs TRBV29-1 and TRBJ2-5; D possibly corresponds to TRBD2 (7 bases). Germline V lookup: CDR1 SQVTM, CDR2 ANQGSEA. The V and J ends lost 0 bases and 7 bases respectively, with 9 bases between them. The CDR3 consists of 12 residues. CDR3 nucleotides: TGCAGCGTTGAAGAAAGGGGGGGGACCCAGTACTTC. Its translation is CSVEERGGTQYF.

This clonotype showed up many times. The chain employs TRBV29-1 and TRBJ2-2; 9 nucleotides align to TRBD2. The CDR3 has 14 amino acids. J was trimmed by 6 bases and V by 7 bases; bases with no gene match: 9. Germline loops: CDR1 SQVTM, CDR2 ANQGSEA. CDR3 sequence reads: CSGGSGSGAGELFF. CDR3 in DNA: TGCAGCGGAGGTAGCGGGAGCGGGGCCGGGGAGCTGTTTTTT.

The chain uses TRBV7-9 and TRBJ1-4; D not certain. Deletions cut 3 bases from V and 4 bases from J, with 9 bases between. The CDR3 contains 14 residues. Germline CDR1 SEHNR, CDR2 FQNEAQ (reference sequence). CDR3 DNA: TGTGCCAGCAGCTTCGGCCTGCATAATGAAAAACTGTTTTTT. It yields the protein CASSFGLHNEKLFF. The whole variable domain, remainder taken from reference TRBV7-9 and TRBJ1-4, is DTGVSQNPRHKITKRGQNVTFRCDPISEHNRLYWYRQTLGQGPEFLTYFQNEAQLEKSRLLSDRFSAERPKGSFSTLEIQRTEQGDSAMYLCASSFGLHNEKLFFGSGTQLSVL.